This paragraph reports one T cell receptor beta chain. Its antigen specificity is not known. Per-nucleotide qualities are absent, and no much larger clonotype sits a single base away. TCRbeta CDR3 regions were amplified from genomic DNA using the immunoSEQ Assay, a bias-controlled multiplex PCR. Per the authors' processing: Within the assay, amplification of reference gene primers was used to estimate how many nucleated cells each sample contained. To quantify the absolute abundance of each unique TCRbeta CDR3 rearrangement, sequence reads were collapsed and filtered. Productive Simpson clonality was computed per sample as the square root of Simpson's diversity index over productive rearrangements. The table comes from immuneACCESS by way of TCRdb, which keeps in-frame sequences with V and J called. Part of the clones is missing from these tables; in studies checked, under half for an unresolved V gene and the rest for unknown reasons. V and J calls and clone size are given by that table; D and trimming were obtained from the DNA. The sample table holds approximately 100,000 clones, of which approximately 88% were seen once. The ten largest make up more than 20% of the sample.

This sample was included in a study of blood T cell repertoires in COVID-19 (TCRdb year 2020). With respect to the entire study: The collaborator samples originated in the United States, Italy and Spain and spanned the acute and convalescent phases of COVID-19. The dataset comprised deeply sampled blood TCRbeta repertoires from subjects exposed to, actively infected with, or recovered from COVID-19. HLA class I and class II types, where available, came from metadata supplied by the sample provider rather than from assay-based typing. A de-identified subject ID, COVID-19 status, age in years and sex were almost always included in the sample metadata. Samples were obtained from the ongoing ImmuneRACE study (first 160 participants) and from 1,000 to 1,500 subjects provided by 6 global collaborators. The material from the prospective study consisted of cDNA or gDNA derived from T cells, B-cell-depleted T cells, or PBMCs. A freely available public database, intended as a resource for researchers studying the immune response to SARS-CoV-2, is where the repertoires were released. Summary of the overall study and its limitations: Clinical and demographic metadata were provided uncurated, with the amount varying by source and participant.

Sequences SEHNR (CDR1) and FQNEAQ (CDR2) are obtained from the germline V gene (reference sequence). The germline ends are 14 bases apart after V is trimmed by 0 bases and J by 6 bases. The CDR3 spans 15 residues, from the cysteine through the phenylalanine. The retained sequence is limited to the CDR3, 45 bases, with the frame set at the first base. Whole blood was collected in K2EDTA tubes by collaborating institutions according to the institutions' own protocols. Collaborator samples were shipped for TCRbeta analysis as frozen whole blood, isolated PBMCs, or DNA extracted from either sample type.

Sequences were obtained from peripheral blood. The chain is made from TRBV7-9 and TRBJ1-2, with the D gene uncertain. The receptor was isolated from a man between 60 and 75 years old with acute or convalescent COVID-19. The CDR3 loop reads CASSLATGVLNGYTF. The nucleotide sequence reads as follows: TGTGCCAGCAGCTTAGCAACCGGGGTTTTGAATGGCTACACCTTC.